This T cell receptor (beta chain) was captured by sequencing in a study of cytomegalovirus exposure and HLA in healthy donors. The PCR employed 60 Vbeta primers together with 13 Jbeta primers. Only in-frame clones appear in the TCRdb table, and some are missing; sequencing was by immunoSEQ multiplex PCR. There are some 92,000 clones in the sample; more than 70% occur only once, and roughly 9.8% lies in the top ten. CDR1 MGHRA and CDR2 YSYEKL come from the germline V gene. There are 16 residues in the CDR3. V lost 1 base and J lost 0; bases outside the gene matches: 6. Study-wide points: Sequencing depth roughly uniform across donors was assumed in presence/absence analyses.

With regard to this clone: The antigen is not known.

The source material was PBMCs. The receptor was isolated from a man younger than 35 in good health and CMV-seropositive. This chain uses TRBV4-1 with TRBJ2-7, with 7 bases lining up with TRBD1. The CDR3 DNA is TGCGCCAGCAGCCAAGGGTCAGGACAGGACTCCTACGAGCAGTACTTC. Its protein is CASSQGSGQDSYEQYF.